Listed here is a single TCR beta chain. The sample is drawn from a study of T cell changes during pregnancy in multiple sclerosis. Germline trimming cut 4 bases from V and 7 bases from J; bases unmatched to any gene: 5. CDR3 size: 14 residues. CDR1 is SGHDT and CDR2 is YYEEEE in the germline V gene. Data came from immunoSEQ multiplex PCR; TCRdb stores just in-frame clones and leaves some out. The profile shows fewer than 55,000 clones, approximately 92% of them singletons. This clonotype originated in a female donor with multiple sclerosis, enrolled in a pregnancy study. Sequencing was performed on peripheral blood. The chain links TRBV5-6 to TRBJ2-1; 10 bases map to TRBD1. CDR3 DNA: TGTGCCAGCAGCATCGGGACAGGGGTAAATGAGCAGTTCTTC. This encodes CASSIGTGVNEQFF.